This T cell receptor beta chain was captured by sequencing in a study of T cell responses to AZD1222 COVID-19 vaccine. The CDR3 length is 15 residues. In germline, CDR1 is MGHRA, CDR2 YSYEKL. Trimming pared 0 bases from V and 0 bases from J, leaving 8 bases between. Measured with immunoSEQ multiplex PCR; TCRdb has only the in-frame clones, and not every one. The sample carries about 150,000 clones, 92% recorded once. The TCR originated in an adult in good health. The sequencing used peripheral blood, collected on day 0 of AZD1222 vaccination. This chain links TRBV4-1 with TRBJ1-1; D ambiguous. This chain's CDR3 is CASSQDLTVNTEAFF. CDR3 sequence (DNA): TGCGCCAGCAGCCAAGATCTGACGGTGAACACTGAAGCTTTCTTT.